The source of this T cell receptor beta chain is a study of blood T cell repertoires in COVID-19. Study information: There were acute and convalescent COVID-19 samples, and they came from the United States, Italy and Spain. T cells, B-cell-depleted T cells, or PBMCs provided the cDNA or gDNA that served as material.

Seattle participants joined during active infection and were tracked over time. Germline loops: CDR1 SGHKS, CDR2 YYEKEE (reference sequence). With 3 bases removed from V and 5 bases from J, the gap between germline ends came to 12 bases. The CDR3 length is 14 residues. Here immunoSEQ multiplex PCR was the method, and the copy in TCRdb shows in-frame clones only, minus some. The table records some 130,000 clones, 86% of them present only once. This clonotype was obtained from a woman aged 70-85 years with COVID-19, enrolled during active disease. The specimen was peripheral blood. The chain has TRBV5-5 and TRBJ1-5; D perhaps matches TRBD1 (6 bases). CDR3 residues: CASSWGQGDQPQHF. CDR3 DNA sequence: TGTGCCAGCAGCTGGGGGCAGGGAGATCAGCCCCAGCATTTT.